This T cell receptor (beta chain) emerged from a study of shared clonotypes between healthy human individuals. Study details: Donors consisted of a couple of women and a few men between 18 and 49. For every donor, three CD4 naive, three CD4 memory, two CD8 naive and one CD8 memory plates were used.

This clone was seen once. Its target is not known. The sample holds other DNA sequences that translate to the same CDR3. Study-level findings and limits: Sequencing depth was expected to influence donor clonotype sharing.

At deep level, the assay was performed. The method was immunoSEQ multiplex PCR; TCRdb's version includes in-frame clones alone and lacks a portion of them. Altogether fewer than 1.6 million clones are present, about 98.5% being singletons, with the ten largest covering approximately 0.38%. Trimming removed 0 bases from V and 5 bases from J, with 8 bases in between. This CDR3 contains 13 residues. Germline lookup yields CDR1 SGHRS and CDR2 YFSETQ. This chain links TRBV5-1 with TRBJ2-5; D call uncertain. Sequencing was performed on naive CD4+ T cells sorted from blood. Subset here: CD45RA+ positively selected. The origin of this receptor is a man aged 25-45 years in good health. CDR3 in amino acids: CASSLDVGETQYF. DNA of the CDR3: TGCGCCAGCAGCTTGGACGTGGGGGAGACCCAGTACTTC.